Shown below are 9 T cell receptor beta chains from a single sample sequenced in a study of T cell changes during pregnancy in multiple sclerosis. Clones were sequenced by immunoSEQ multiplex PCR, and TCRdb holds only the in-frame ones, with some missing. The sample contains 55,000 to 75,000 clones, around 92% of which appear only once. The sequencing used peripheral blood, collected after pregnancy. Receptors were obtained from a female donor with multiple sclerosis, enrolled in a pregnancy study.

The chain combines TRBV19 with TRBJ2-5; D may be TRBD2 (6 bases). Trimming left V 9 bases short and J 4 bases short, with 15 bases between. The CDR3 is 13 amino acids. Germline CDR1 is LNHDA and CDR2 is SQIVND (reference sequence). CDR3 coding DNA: TGTGCCAGCGGGTCGGGAGTACGAGAGACCCAGTACTTC. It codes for CASGSGVRETQYF. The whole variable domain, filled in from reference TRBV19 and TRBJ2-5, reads DGGITQSPKYLFRKEGQNVTLSCEQNLNHDAMYWYRQDPGQGLRLIYYSQIVNDFQKGDIAEGYSVSREKKESFPLTVTSAQKNPTAFYLCASGSGVRETQYFGPGTRLLVL.

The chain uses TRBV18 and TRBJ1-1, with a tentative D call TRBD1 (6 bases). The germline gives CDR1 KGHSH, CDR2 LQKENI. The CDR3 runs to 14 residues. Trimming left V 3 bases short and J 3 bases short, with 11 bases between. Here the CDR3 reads CASSPRDTDTEAFF. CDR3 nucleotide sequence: TGTGCCAGCTCACCCCGGGACACGGACACTGAAGCTTTCTTT.

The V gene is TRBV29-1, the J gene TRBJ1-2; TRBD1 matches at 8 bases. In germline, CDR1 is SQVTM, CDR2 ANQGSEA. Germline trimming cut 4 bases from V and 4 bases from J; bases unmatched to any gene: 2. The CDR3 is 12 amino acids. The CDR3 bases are TGCAGCGTTGCAGACAGGGGCTATGGCTACACCTTC. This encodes CSVADRGYGYTF.

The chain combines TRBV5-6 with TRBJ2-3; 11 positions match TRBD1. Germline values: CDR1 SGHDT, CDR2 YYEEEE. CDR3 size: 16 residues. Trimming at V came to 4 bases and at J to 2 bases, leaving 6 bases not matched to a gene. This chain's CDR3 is CASSVGTGGNTDTQYF. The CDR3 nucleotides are TGTGCCAGCAGCGTCGGGACAGGGGGAAACACAGATACGCAGTATTTT.

The CDR3 nucleotides are TGTGCCAGCTCACCACCCTCCCCAGATACGCAGTATTTT. It specifies CASSPPSPDTQYF. This chain joins TRBV18 and TRBJ2-3; D unclear. The V end lost 0 bases, the J end lost 4 bases, and 5 bases lay between the germline ends. Germline CDR1 KGHSH, CDR2 LQKENI. The CDR3 is 13 residues long.

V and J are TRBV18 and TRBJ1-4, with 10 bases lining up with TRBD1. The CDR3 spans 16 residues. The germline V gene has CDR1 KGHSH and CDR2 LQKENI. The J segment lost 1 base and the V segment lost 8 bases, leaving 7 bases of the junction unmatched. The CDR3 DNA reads TGTGCCAGCGCCCGACAGGGGGCAGGAACTAATGAAAAACTGTTTTTT. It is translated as CASARQGAGTNEKLFF.

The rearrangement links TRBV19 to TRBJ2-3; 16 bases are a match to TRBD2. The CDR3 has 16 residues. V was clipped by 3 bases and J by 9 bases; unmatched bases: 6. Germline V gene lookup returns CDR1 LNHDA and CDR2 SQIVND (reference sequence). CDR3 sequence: CASSMGTSGRAGTQYF. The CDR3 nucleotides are TGTGCCAGTAGTATGGGGACTAGCGGGAGGGCCGGAACGCAGTATTTT.

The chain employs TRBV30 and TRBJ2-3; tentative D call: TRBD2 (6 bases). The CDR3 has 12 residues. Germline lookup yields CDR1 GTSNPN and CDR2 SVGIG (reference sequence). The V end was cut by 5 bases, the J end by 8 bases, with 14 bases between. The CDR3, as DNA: TGTGCCTGGGTCGCGCCGGGAGCTACGCAGTATTTT. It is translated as CAWVAPGATQYF.

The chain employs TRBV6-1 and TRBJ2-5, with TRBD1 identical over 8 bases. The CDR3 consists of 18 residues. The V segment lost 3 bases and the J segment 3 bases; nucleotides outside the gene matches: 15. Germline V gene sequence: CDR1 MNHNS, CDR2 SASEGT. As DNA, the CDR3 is TGTGCCAGCAGTGAGGAACTTCAGGGGGCGCTTGGGGAAGAGACCCAGTACTTC. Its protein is CASSEELQGALGEETQYF.